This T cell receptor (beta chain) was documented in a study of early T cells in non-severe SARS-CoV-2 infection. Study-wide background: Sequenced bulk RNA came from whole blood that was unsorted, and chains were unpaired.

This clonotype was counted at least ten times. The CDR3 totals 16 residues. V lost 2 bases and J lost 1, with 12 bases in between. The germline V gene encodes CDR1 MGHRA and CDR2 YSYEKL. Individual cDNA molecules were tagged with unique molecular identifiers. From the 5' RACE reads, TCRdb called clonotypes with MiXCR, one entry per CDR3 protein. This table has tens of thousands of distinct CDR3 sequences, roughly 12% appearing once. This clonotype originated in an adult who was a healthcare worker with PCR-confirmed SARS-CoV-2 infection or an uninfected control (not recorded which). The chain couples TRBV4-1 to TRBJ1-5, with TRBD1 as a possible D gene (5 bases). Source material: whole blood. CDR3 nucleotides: TGCGCCAGCAGCCAACAAACCGGGGGGAGCAATCAGCCCCAGCATTTT. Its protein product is CASSQQTGGSNQPQHF.